This T cell receptor beta chain was sequenced in a study of Ad26.COV2.S vaccination and SARS-CoV-2 variants. Study-wide background: The vaccine Ad26.COV2.S was put into the muscle once, or twice with 56 days between.

Findings and caveats of the study: Possibly, TCR breadth and depth analyses underestimated total T cell responses. Spike-specific responses of CD8+ and CD4+ T cells were reported to display substantial breadth after vaccination.

The data were produced by immunoSEQ multiplex PCR, yet TCRdb's version contains in-frame clones alone and is incomplete. The data hold around 320,000 clones, with 85% observed a single time. On this clone: Its antigen remains unidentified. Other DNA sequences in the sample encode the same CDR3.

Regarding treatment: roughly 19 received Ad26.COV2.S at low or high dose, single or two shots; 5 received placebo; per-sample allocation not given. Day 63 after the first vaccine or placebo injection was the time point for sampling. Adults aged 18-55 years in Boston included the donor. This clonotype originated in a person aged 18-60 years who received the Ad26.COV2.S COVID-19 vaccine or a placebo. Specimen: peripheral blood, collected in a trial of Ad26.COV2.S vaccine versus placebo.

The CDR3 coding sequence is TGTGCCAGCAGCTTCTTGGGACAAAACTATGAGCAGTACTTC. Translating it yields CASSFLGQNYEQYF. V is TRBV11-2 and J is TRBJ2-7; possibly TRBD1 for D (6 bases). Germline CDR1 reads SGHAT; CDR2 reads FQNNGV. Trimming shortened V by 3 bases and J by 7 bases, and 16 bases separated the two germline ends. This CDR3 contains 14 residues.